This entry features one T cell receptor (beta chain) sequence. Its target is unknown. This sample stems from a study of lymphopenia after photon versus proton radiotherapy. Profiled with immunoSEQ multiplex PCR; TCRdb holds only in-frame clones, not every one. This table holds about 68,000 clones, roughly 91% found once. Study results and caveats: In patients who died, overall survival fell as post-nadir TCR diversity dropped more. Proton therapy kept repertoires fairly stable, unlike photons, which gained effector/memory cells. Better survival with proton therapy was suggested as possible, not demonstrated. Post-nadir diversity loss with photons came from oligoclonal expansion, particularly CD8+ Temra cells.

CDR3 length equals 18 residues. The source is a woman in her 70s with pancreatic cancer. The sample consisted of peripheral blood, taken from a patient treated with photon-based radiotherapy. V gene TRBV12-2 combines with J gene TRBJ1-5; the table gives TRBD1 as D, unverified against the DNA. TRBV12-2 is recorded as a pseudogene. The CDR3 nucleotides read TGTGCAAGTCGTCGCCCGGGACAGGGACTCGAGGGCTGTCAGCCCCAGCATTTT. Amino acid sequence: CASRRPGQGLEGCQPQHF.